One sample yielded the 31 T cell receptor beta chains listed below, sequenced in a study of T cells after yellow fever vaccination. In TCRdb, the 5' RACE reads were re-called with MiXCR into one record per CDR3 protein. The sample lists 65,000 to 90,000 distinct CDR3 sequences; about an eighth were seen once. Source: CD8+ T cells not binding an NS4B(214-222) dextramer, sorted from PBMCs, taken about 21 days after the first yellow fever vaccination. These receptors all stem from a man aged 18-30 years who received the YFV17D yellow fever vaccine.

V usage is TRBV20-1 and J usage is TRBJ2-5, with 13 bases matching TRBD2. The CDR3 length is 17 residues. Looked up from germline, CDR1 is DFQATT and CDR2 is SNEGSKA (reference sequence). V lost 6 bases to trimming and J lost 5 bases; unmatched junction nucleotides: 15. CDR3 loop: CSARAITSGGAGETQYF. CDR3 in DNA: TGCAGTGCCAGGGCCATCACTAGCGGGGGGGCGGGGGAGACCCAGTACTTC.

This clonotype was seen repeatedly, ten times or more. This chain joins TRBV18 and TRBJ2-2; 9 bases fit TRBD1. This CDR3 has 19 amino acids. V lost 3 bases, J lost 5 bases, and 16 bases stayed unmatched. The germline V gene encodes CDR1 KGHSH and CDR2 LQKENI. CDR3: CASSPESRLTGGETGELFF. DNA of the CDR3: TGTGCCAGCTCACCGGAGAGCCGCCTCACAGGGGGCGAAACCGGGGAGCTGTTTTTT.

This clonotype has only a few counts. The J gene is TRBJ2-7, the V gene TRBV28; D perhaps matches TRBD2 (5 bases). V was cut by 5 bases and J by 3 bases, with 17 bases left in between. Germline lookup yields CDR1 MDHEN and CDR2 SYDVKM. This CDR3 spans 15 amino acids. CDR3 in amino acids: CASSIRDTGIYEQYF. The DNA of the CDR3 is TGTGCCAGCAGTATACGCGATACCGGGATCTACGAGCAGTACTTC.

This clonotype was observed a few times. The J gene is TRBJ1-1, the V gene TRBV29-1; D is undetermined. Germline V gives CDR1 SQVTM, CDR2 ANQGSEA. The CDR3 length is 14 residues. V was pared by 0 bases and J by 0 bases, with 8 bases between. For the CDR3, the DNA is TGCAGCGTTGAAGATCGGACGGTGAACACTGAAGCTTTCTTT. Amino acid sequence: CSVEDRTVNTEAFF.

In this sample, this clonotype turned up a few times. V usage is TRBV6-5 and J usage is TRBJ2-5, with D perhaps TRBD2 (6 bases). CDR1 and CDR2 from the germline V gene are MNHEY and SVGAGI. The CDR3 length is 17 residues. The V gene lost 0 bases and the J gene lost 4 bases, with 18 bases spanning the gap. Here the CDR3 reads CASSYSGGWGWGETQYF. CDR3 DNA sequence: TGTGCCAGCAGTTACTCGGGAGGCTGGGGGTGGGGAGAGACCCAGTACTTC.

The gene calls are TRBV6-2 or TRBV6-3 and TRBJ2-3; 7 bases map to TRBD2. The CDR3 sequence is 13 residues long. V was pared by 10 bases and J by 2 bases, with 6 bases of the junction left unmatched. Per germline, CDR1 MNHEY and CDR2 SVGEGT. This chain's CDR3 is CATLGGYTDTQYF. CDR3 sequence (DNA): TGTGCCACCCTGGGGGGGTACACAGATACGCAGTATTTT.

CDR3 nucleotide sequence: TGTGCCAGCAGTTTATGGCTAGCGAGCTCCTACAATGAGCAGTTCTTC. Translation: CASSLWLASSYNEQFF. V usage is TRBV27 and J usage is TRBJ2-1; D possibly corresponds to TRBD2 (6 bases). Between the trimmed V and J ends, which lost 1 base and 0 bases, there was a span of 10 bases. Germline CDR1 and CDR2: MNHEY and SMNVEV (reference sequence). This CDR3 contains 16 residues.

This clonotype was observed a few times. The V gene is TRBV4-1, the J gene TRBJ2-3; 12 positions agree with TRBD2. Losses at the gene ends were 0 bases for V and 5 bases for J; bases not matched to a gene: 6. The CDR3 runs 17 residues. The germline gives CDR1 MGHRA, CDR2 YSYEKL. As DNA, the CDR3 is TGCGCCAGCAGCCAAGATCTAGCGGGGGGGCCAGGAGATACGCAGTATTTT. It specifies CASSQDLAGGPGDTQYF.

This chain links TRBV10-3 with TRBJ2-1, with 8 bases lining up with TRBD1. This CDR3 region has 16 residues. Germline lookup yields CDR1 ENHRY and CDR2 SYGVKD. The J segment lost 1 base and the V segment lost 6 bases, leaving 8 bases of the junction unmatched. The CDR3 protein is CAIREDRDVSYNEQFF. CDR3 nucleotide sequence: TGTGCCATCAGGGAGGACAGGGATGTATCCTACAATGAGCAGTTCTTC.

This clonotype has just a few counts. CDR3 bases: TGCGCCAGCAGCCAAGATCCCCGGTACGAGCAGTACTTC. It codes for CASSQDPRYEQYF. The chain carries TRBV4-1 and TRBJ2-7; D unclear. CDR3 length equals 13 residues. Germline CDR1 and CDR2: MGHRA and YSYEKL. V lost 0 bases and J lost 4, with 7 bases in between.

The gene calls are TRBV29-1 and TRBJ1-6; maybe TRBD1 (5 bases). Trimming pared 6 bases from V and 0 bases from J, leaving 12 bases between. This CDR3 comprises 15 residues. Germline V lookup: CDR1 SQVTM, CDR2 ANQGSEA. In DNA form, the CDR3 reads TGCAGCGTGGGGGGGTTACGCTCCTATAATTCACCCCTCCACTTT. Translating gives CSVGGLRSYNSPLHF.

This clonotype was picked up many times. This chain's CDR3 is CASRGSSDTQYF. The CDR3 coding sequence is TGCGCCAGCAGGGGAAGCAGCGATACGCAGTATTTT. The rearrangement uses TRBV5-1 and TRBJ2-3; D gene uncertain. The CDR3 spans 12 residues. V lost 5 bases to trimming and J lost 6 bases, with 10 bases between them. Germline V gene lookup returns CDR1 SGHRS and CDR2 YFSETQ.

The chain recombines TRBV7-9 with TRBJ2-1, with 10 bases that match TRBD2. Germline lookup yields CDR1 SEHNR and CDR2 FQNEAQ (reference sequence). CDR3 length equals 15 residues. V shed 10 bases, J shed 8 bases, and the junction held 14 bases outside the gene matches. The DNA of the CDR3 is TGTGCCACCAAACCTGCAAGCGGGGGGGCCGATGAGCAGTTCTTC. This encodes CATKPASGGADEQFF.

The CDR3 sequence: CSVEDKGHSTDTQYF. For the CDR3, the DNA is TGCAGCGTTGAAGATAAGGGACATAGCACAGATACGCAGTATTTT. The chain employs TRBV29-1 and TRBJ2-3, with a weak D call TRBD1 (6 bases). V shed 0 bases and J shed 0 bases, with 10 bases lying between them. This CDR3 has 15 residues. Per germline, CDR1 SQVTM and CDR2 ANQGSEA.

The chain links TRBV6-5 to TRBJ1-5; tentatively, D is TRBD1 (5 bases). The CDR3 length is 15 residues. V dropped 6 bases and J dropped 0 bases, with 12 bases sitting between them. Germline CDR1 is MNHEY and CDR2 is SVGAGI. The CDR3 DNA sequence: TGTGCCAGCAGCCTCGGGACCATTAGCAATCAGCCCCAGCATTTT. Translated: CASSLGTISNQPQHF.

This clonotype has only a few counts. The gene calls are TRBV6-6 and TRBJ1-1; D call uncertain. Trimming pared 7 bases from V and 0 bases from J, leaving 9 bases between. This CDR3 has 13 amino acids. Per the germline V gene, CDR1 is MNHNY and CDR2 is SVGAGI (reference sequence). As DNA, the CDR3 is TGTGCCAGCACCCGGGCGGTGAACACTGAAGCTTTCTTT. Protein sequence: CASTRAVNTEAFF.

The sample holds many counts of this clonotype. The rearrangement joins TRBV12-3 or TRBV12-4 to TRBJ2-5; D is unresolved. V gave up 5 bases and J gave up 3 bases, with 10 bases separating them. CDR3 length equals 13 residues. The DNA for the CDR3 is TGTGCCAGCAGTCCCCGCGGCAAAGAGACCCAGTACTTC. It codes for CASSPRGKETQYF.

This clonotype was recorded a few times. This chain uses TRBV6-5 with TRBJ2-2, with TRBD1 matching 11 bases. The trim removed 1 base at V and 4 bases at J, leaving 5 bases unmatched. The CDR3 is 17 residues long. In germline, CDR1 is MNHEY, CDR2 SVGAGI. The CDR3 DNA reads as TGTGCCAGCAGTTACTTCGGACAGGGGGCGGCCACCGGGGAGCTGTTTTTT. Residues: CASSYFGQGAATGELFF.

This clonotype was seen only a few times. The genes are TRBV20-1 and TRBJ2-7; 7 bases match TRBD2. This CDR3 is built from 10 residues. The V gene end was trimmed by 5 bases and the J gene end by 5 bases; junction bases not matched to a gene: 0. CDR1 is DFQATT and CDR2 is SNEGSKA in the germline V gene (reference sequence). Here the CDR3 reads CSAREDEQYV. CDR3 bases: TGCAGTGCTCGGGAGGACGAGCAGTACGTC.

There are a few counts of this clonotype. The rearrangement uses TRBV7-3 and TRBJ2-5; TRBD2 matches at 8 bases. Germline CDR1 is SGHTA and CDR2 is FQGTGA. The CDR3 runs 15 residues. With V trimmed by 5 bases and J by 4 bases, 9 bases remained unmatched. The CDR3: CASSPGGGSLETQYF. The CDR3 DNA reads TGTGCCAGCAGCCCCGGGGGGGGTAGCCTAGAGACCCAGTACTTC.

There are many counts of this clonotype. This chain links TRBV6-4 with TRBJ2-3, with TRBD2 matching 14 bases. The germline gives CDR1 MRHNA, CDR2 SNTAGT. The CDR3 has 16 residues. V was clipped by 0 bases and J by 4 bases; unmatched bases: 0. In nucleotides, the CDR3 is TGTGCCAGCAGTGACTCGACTAGCGGGGGGGCAGATACGCAGTATTTT. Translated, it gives CASSDSTSGGADTQYF.

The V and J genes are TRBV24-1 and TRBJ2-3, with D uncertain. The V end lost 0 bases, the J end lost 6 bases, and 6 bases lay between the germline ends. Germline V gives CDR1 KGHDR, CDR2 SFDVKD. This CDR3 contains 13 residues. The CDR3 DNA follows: TGTGCCACCAGTGATTTGGGGTTGGATACGCAGTATTTT. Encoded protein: CATSDLGLDTQYF.

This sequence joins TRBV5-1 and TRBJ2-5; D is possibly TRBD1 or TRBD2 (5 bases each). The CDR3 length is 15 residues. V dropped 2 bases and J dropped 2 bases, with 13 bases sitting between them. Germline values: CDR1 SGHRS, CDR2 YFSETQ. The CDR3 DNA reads TGCGCCAGCAGCTTTTCGGGGCGAATACAAGAGACCCAGTACTTC. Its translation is CASSFSGRIQETQYF. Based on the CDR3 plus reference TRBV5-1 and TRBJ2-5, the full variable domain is KAGVTQTPRYLIKTRGQQVTLSCSPISGHRSVSWYQQTPGQGLQFLFEYFSETQRNKGNFPGRFSGRQFSNSRSEMNVSTLELGDSALYLCASSFSGRIQETQYFGPGTRLLVL.

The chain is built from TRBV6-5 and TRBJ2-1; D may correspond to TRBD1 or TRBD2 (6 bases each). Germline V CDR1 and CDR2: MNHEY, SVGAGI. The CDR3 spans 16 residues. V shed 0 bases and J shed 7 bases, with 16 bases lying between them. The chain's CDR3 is CASSYSSGGLRNEQFF. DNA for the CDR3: TGTGCCAGCAGTTACTCTTCTGGGGGGCTTAGGAATGAGCAGTTCTTC.

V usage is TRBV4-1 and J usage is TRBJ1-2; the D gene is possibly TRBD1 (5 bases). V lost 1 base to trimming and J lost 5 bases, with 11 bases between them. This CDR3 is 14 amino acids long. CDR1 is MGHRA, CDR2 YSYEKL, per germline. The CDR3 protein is CASSQGEGLYGYTF. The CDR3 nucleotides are TGCGCCAGCAGCCAAGGAGAGGGGTTATATGGCTACACCTTC.

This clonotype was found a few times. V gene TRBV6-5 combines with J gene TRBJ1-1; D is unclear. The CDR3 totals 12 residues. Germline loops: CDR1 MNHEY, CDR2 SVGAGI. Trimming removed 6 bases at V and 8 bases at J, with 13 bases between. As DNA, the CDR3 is TGTGCCAGCAGGAACCCACGGCTCGAAGCTTTCTTT. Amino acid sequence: CASRNPRLEAFF.

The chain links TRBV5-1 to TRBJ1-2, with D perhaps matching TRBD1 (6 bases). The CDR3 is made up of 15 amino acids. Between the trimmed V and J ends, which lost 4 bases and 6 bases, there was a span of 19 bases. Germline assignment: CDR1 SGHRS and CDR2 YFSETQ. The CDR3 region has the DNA TGCGCCAGCAGCAGATCCCCGTCCGGGGGCGATGGCTACACCTTC. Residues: CASSRSPSGGDGYTF.

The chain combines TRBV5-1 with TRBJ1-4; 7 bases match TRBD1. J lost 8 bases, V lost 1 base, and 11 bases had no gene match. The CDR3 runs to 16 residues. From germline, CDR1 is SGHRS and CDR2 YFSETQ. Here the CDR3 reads CASSLNQQGRGEKLFF. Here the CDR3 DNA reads TGCGCCAGCAGCTTGAACCAACAGGGGAGAGGGGAAAAACTGTTTTTT.

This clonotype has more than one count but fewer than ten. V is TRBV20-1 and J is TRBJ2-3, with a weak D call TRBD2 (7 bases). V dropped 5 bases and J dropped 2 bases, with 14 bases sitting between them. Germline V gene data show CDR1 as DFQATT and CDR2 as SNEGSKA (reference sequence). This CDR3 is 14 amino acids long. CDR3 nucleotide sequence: TGCAGTGCTCAACGGGGGGCCCCCACAGATACGCAGTATTTT. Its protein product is CSAQRGAPTDTQYF.

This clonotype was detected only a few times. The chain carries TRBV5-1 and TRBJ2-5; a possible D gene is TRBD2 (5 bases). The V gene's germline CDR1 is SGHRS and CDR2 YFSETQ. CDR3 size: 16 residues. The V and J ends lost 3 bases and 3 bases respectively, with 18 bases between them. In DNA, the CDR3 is TGCGCCAGCAGCTCGGGCCGGGAATTGCTCAAAGAGACCCAGTACTTC. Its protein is CASSSGRELLKETQYF.

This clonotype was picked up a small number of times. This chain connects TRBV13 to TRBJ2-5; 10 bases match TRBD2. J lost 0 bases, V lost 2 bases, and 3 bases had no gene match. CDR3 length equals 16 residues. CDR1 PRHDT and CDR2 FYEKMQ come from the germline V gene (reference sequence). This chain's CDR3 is CASSLQAGGNQETQYF. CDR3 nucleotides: TGTGCCAGCAGCTTACAAGCGGGGGGGAACCAAGAGACCCAGTACTTC.